Each of the 30 T cell receptor beta chains below was sequenced from the same sample in a study of cytomegalovirus exposure and HLA in healthy donors (TCRdb year 2017). The protocol used for the library was the immunoSEQ multiplex PCR assay. For the multiplex PCR, a mixture combining 60 forward primers for TCR Vbeta segments and 13 reverse primers for TCR Jbeta segments was used. What TCRdb holds here is the immuneACCESS table cut down to in-frame rearrangements. Part of the clones is not present; checked against another copy, under half of the missing clones reflect an unresolved V gene, and the others are unexplained. The table for this sample lists around 120,000 clones; 60% to 85% of them were counted only once. The top ten clonotypes cover approximately 2.5% of the sample. Sequencing was performed on PBMCs. The receptors come from a woman aged 35 to 49 in good health and CMV-seropositive.

V and J are TRBV4-1 and TRBJ2-7; 7 bases match TRBD2. The V gene end was trimmed by 4 bases and the J gene end by 3 bases; junction bases not matched to a gene: 6. Germline assignment: CDR1 MGHRA and CDR2 YSYEKL. The CDR3 covers 14 residues. CDR3 loop: CASSPLERDYEQYF. As DNA, the CDR3 is TGCGCCAGCAGCCCCCTGGAGCGGGACTACGAGCAGTACTTC.

The chain uses TRBV7-6 and TRBJ2-3; 10 positions agree with TRBD2. Looked up from germline, CDR1 is SGHVS and CDR2 is FNYEAQ. Unmatched junction bases numbered 14, after V lost 5 bases and J lost 6 bases. CDR3 length equals 17 residues. The CDR3 here is CASSERTSGTRRDTQYF. Here the CDR3 DNA reads TGTGCCAGCAGCGAACGGACTAGCGGTACTCGGAGGGATACGCAGTATTTT.

The rearrangement links TRBV2 to TRBJ2-7; 10 nucleotides match TRBD2. V lost 4 bases to trimming and J lost 7 bases; unmatched junction nucleotides: 7. CDR1 is SNHLY and CDR2 is FYNNEI in the germline V gene. The CDR3 loop spans 14 amino acids. The CDR3 DNA sequence: TGTGCCAGCAGTGGGCTAGCGGGAGTGTTTGAGCAGTACTTC. Its translation is CASSGLAGVFEQYF.

The chain links TRBV4-1 to TRBJ2-2, with 10 bases that match TRBD2. CDR1 and CDR2 (germline): MGHRA, YSYEKL. CDR3 length equals 16 residues. With 0 bases clipped from V and 6 bases from J, the junction kept 4 bases outside the gene matches. CDR3 DNA: TGCGCCAGCAGCCAAGAGGGGAGCGGGAGGGCCGGGGAGCTGTTTTTT. It yields the protein CASSQEGSGRAGELFF.

The table lists this clone with a few counts. The chain joins TRBV29-1 to TRBJ1-3, with TRBD1 identical over 7 bases. The V gene's germline CDR1 is SQVTM and CDR2 ANQGSEA. J was trimmed by 3 bases and V by 4 bases; bases with no gene match: 3. The CDR3 loop spans 13 amino acids. The CDR3 loop is CSVAQGIGNTIYF. CDR3 bases: TGCAGCGTTGCACAGGGGATTGGAAACACCATATATTTT.

The chain is built from TRBV25-1 and TRBJ2-1, with 8 nucleotides matching TRBD1. CDR3 length: 15 residues. Germline V CDR1 and CDR2: MGHDK, SYGVNS. The J segment lost 9 bases and the V segment lost 7 bases, leaving 14 bases of the junction unmatched. The CDR3 bases are TGTGCCAGCAATGAGGGCAGGGGGCGAATCAGTGAGCAGTTCTTC. It codes for CASNEGRGRISEQFF.

For this clone: Different DNA sequences within this sample yield the same CDR3. This chain uses TRBV7-2 with TRBJ2-3; D uncertain. The CDR3 extends over 14 amino acids. Trimming stripped 2 bases from V and 0 bases from J, with 6 bases between. Germline-derived CDR1 and CDR2 are SGHTA and FQGNSA. The CDR3 region is CASSLQRSTDTQYF. The CDR3 nucleotides read TGTGCCAGCAGCTTACAGCGAAGCACAGATACGCAGTATTTT.

The V and J genes are TRBV18 and TRBJ1-2, with 9 bases fitting TRBD1. This CDR3 spans 15 amino acids. Germline V gene sequence: CDR1 KGHSH, CDR2 LQKENI. V shed 6 bases, J shed 0 bases, and the junction held 5 bases outside the gene matches. The CDR3 DNA reads TGTGCCAGCTCCCGACAGGGGGGTGCTAACTATGGCTACACCTTC. Its protein product is CASSRQGGANYGYTF.

This rearrangement joins TRBV6-5 to TRBJ2-7; D is perhaps TRBD2 (6 bases). CDR3 length: 13 amino acids. V was pared by 6 bases and J by 1 base, with 10 bases between. Germline CDR1 MNHEY, CDR2 SVGAGI. The CDR3 loop is CASSMTRSYEQYF. The CDR3, as DNA: TGTGCCAGCAGCATGACTAGGTCCTACGAGCAGTACTTC.

The chain links TRBV19 to TRBJ1-5, with 7 positions matching TRBD1. The CDR3 contains 14 residues. Germline values: CDR1 LNHDA, CDR2 SQIVND (reference sequence). With 5 bases clipped from V and 3 bases from J, the junction kept 4 bases outside the gene matches. CDR3 DNA sequence: TGTGCCAGTAGTCCGGACAGGAACAATCAGCCCCAGCATTTT. Its protein product is CASSPDRNNQPQHF.

Details on this clone: One end of the junction is discordant with germline, which a read error may explain. The chain links TRBV20-1 to TRBJ2-7; D may be TRBD1 (6 bases). There are 11 residues in the CDR3. Germline-derived CDR1 and CDR2 are DFQATT and SNEGSKA (reference sequence). CDR3 residues: CSTRSQGEQYF. Here the CDR3 DNA reads TGCAGTACTAGGTCCCAGGGGGAGCAGTACTTC.

This clone was seen only a few times. This sample includes further DNA sequences coding for the same CDR3. The rearrangement links TRBV7-2 to TRBJ2-2; a weak D match, TRBD2 (6 bases). Looked up from germline, CDR1 is SGHTA and CDR2 is FQGNSA. The CDR3 length is 14 residues. Between the trimmed V and J ends, which lost 1 base and 5 bases, there was a span of 8 bases. In DNA, the CDR3 is TGTGCCAGCAGCTTAGGCGGAGGGACCGGGGAGCTGTTTTTT. It specifies CASSLGGGTGELFF.

The chain has TRBV5-1 and TRBJ2-1; D gene uncertain. The CDR3 contains 15 residues. Germline V gives CDR1 SGHRS, CDR2 YFSETQ. Trimming cost V 0 bases and J 0 bases, with 7 bases left between them. In DNA form, the CDR3 reads TGCGCCAGCAGCTTGGGCGAGAACTCCTACAATGAGCAGTTCTTC. It encodes CASSLGENSYNEQFF.

The chain joins TRBV27 to TRBJ1-2, with D maybe TRBD1 (5 bases). V shed 3 bases and J shed 8 bases, with 16 bases lying between them. Per germline, CDR1 MNHEY and CDR2 SMNVEV (reference sequence). The CDR3 covers 14 residues. The CDR3 loop is CASSLGRVAGGYTF. The CDR3 DNA reads TGTGCCAGCAGTTTGGGCAGGGTGGCGGGGGGCTACACCTTC.

The chain uses TRBV27 and TRBJ1-4; the D gene is possibly TRBD1 (5 bases). The CDR3 consists of 14 residues. Trimming pared 6 bases from V and 4 bases from J, leaving 12 bases between. Germline lookup yields CDR1 MNHEY and CDR2 SMNVEV (reference sequence). The chain's CDR3 is CASRHRSINEKLFF. In DNA form, the CDR3 reads TGTGCCAGCAGGCACAGGAGTATTAATGAAAAACTGTTTTTT.

This clone came up once. The chain employs TRBV7-2 and TRBJ2-1; possible D gene TRBD1, 6 bases. Germline V gene data show CDR1 as SGHTA and CDR2 as FQGNSA. The CDR3 is 14 residues long. V lost 1 base and J lost 10, with 14 bases in between. The CDR3: CASSLGGYRDEQFF. The DNA of the CDR3 is TGTGCCAGCAGCTTAGGGGGATACAGGGACGAGCAGTTCTTC.

This sequence joins TRBV7-6 and TRBJ2-2, with TRBD1 identical over 7 bases. Germline V gene data show CDR1 as SGHVS and CDR2 as FNYEAQ. V lost 7 bases to trimming and J lost 2 bases; unmatched junction nucleotides: 4. The CDR3 totals 14 residues. Written as DNA, the CDR3 is TGTGCCAGCACCCGGGACAGTAACACCGGGGAGCTGTTTTTT. Translating gives CASTRDSNTGELFF.

Only a few counts were recorded for this clone. The CDR3 loop is CASSPRTSGGGAKGTQYF. The DNA of the CDR3 is TGTGCCAGCAGCCCCCGGACTAGCGGGGGGGGAGCTAAGGGTACGCAGTATTTT. The chain is built from TRBV13 and TRBJ2-3; 15 nucleotides agree with TRBD2. This CDR3 region has 18 residues. The germline CDR1 and CDR2 sequences are PRHDT and FYEKMQ (reference sequence). V shed 5 bases, J shed 8 bases, and the junction held 14 bases outside the gene matches. Combining the CDR3 with reference TRBV13 and TRBJ2-3 gives the whole variable domain AAGVIQSPRHLIKEKRETATLKCYPIPRHDTVYWYQQGPGQDPQFLISFYEKMQSDKGSIPDRFSAQQFSDYHSELNMSSLELGDSALYFCASSPRTSGGGAKGTQYFGPGTRLTVL.

This chain connects TRBV7-2 to TRBJ1-1; 8 positions match TRBD1. V lost 5 bases and J lost 1; bases outside the gene matches: 3. This CDR3 spans 14 amino acids. Germline CDR1 is SGHTA and CDR2 is FQGNSA. The chain's CDR3 is CASSLDRGNTEAFF. The CDR3 region has the DNA TGTGCCAGCAGCCTTGACAGGGGGAACACTGAAGCTTTCTTT.

This chain uses TRBV5-4 with TRBJ2-1, with 11 nucleotides matching TRBD1. Germline assignment: CDR1 SGHNT and CDR2 YYREEE (reference sequence). This CDR3 is built from 15 residues. Trimming cost V 4 bases and J 7 bases; bases outside gene matches: 7. The CDR3 nucleotides are TGTGCCAGCAGCCCGGGACAGGGGGTATGGAATGAGCAGTTCTTC. It encodes CASSPGQGVWNEQFF.

The V and J genes are TRBV11-1 and TRBJ2-1; D ambiguous. This CDR3 is 13 amino acids long. V dropped 3 bases and J dropped 9 bases, with 12 bases sitting between them. The germline V gene has CDR1 SGHAT and CDR2 FQDESV (reference sequence). The CDR3 here is CASSFVTESEQFF. The CDR3 coding sequence is TGTGCCAGCAGCTTCGTAACAGAGAGTGAGCAGTTCTTC.

This chain uses TRBV29-1 with TRBJ1-2, with 7 bases matching TRBD1. The length of the CDR3 is 13 residues. CDR1 SQVTM and CDR2 ANQGSEA come from the germline V gene. Losses at the gene ends were 6 bases for V and 4 bases for J; bases not matched to a gene: 8. For the CDR3, the DNA is TGCAGCGTAGGAACAGGGGCCAGCTATGGCTACACCTTC. It translates to CSVGTGASYGYTF.

V and J are TRBV5-6 and TRBJ1-1; D may be TRBD1 (5 bases). CDR1 is SGHDT, CDR2 YYEEEE, per germline. The germline V and J ends were trimmed by 3 bases and 11 bases, with 23 bases remaining between them. The CDR3 is made up of 15 amino acids. CDR3 nucleotides: TGTGCCAGCAGCTCGGACATTGGAAAGGTTCGTAGGGCTTTCTTT. Its protein is CASSSDIGKVRRAFF.

The V and J genes are TRBV25-1 and TRBJ2-7; tentative D call: TRBD1 (6 bases). The CDR3 is 15 amino acids. V shed 5 bases and J shed 1 base, with 15 bases lying between them. Germline V gene lookup returns CDR1 MGHDK and CDR2 SYGVNS. CDR3 DNA sequence: TGTGCCAGCAGTCCAGGGGAGCTCCTATCCTACGAGCAGTACTTC. This encodes CASSPGELLSYEQYF.

The rearrangement uses TRBV5-4 and TRBJ1-1; D not certain. Germline lookup yields CDR1 SGHNT and CDR2 YYREEE (reference sequence). The V gene lost 0 bases and the J gene lost 1 base, with 4 bases spanning the gap. This CDR3 is built from 13 residues. CDR3 loop: CASSLARNTEAFF. CDR3 bases: TGTGCCAGCAGCTTGGCTAGGAACACTGAAGCTTTCTTT.

This clone has only a few counts. The chain uses TRBV6-1 and TRBJ1-5; the D gene is possibly TRBD1 (6 bases). The germline V and J ends were trimmed by 7 bases and 5 bases, with 18 bases remaining between them. This CDR3 comprises 15 residues. Looked up from germline, CDR1 is MNHNS and CDR2 is SASEGT. CDR3 DNA: TGTGCCAGCACCCCAAACAGGGTCAGGGATCAGCCCCAGCATTTT. This gives the protein CASTPNRVRDQPQHF.

This clone appeared a single time. This chain links TRBV4-1 with TRBJ2-2; TRBD1 might be the D (6 bases). Germline assignment: CDR1 MGHRA and CDR2 YSYEKL. The length of the CDR3 is 17 residues. The V end was cut by 1 base, the J end by 1 base, with 13 bases between. The CDR3 DNA reads as TGCGCCAGCAGCCAAGGATATACAGGGTGGAACACCGGGGAGCTGTTTTTT. This sequence encodes CASSQGYTGWNTGELFF.

V gene TRBV6-5 combines with J gene TRBJ2-5, with D perhaps TRBD1 (6 bases). V shed 3 bases and J shed 5 bases, with 7 bases lying between them. In germline, CDR1 is MNHEY, CDR2 SVGAGI. The CDR3 has 12 amino acids. The CDR3 here is CASSYQGETQYF. Here the CDR3 DNA reads TGTGCCAGCAGTTATCAGGGGGAGACCCAGTACTTC.

The chain employs TRBV27 and TRBJ1-3; 11 nucleotides line up with TRBD1. Germline V gene lookup returns CDR1 MNHEY and CDR2 SMNVEV (reference sequence). This CDR3 is built from 16 residues. Trimming at V came to 5 bases and at J to 8 bases, leaving 11 bases not matched to a gene. The CDR3 region is CASSRNPGQGEDTIYF. The CDR3, as DNA: TGTGCCAGCAGTCGAAACCCGGGACAGGGGGAAGACACCATATATTTT.

The chain joins TRBV5-6 to TRBJ2-1; TRBD2 agrees at 12 bases. Germline V gene lookup returns CDR1 SGHDT and CDR2 YYEEEE. The V segment lost 3 bases and the J segment 8 bases; nucleotides outside the gene matches: 9. CDR3 length equals 16 residues. CDR3 protein: CASSSLFLAGGHEQFF. CDR3 nucleotide sequence: TGTGCCAGCAGCTCCCTCTTCCTAGCGGGGGGGCATGAGCAGTTCTTC.